This record covers a single TCR beta chain. What it binds is not known. Distinct nucleotide sequences in the sample also encode this CDR3. This sample was taken from a study of OX40 agonist ivuxolimab in advanced cancers. On the study more broadly: An anti-OX40 (CD134) antibody with agonistic activity, ivuxolimab, was administered to patients.

Study-level results: With doses of 0.1 to 3.0 mg/kg, CD4+ and CD8+ blood T cells had undergone clonal expansion by week 6.

Blood draws occurred at baseline, cycle 4 day 1, and cycle 7 day 1. Only in-frame clones appear in the TCRdb table, and some are missing; sequencing was by immunoSEQ multiplex PCR. This table holds roughly 77,000 clones, 92% found once. Sequencing used CD4+ or CD8+ T cells sorted from blood, obtained in a trial of the OX40 agonist ivuxolimab. The receptor comes from an adult with an advanced solid tumor such as melanoma, head and neck, liver or kidney cancer.

The CDR3 protein is CASSQAQGLNTEAFF. CDR3 DNA: TGTGCCAGCAGCCAAGCGCAGGGGCTGAACACTGAAGCTTTCTTT. The rearrangement links TRBV5-4 to TRBJ1-1; TRBD1 is a possible D gene (6 bases). V dropped 4 bases and J dropped 0 bases, with 13 bases sitting between them. Germline loops: CDR1 SGHNT, CDR2 YYREEE (reference sequence). The CDR3 is made up of 15 amino acids.